The 5 T cell receptor beta chains in this list originate from one sample, sequenced in a study of blood T cell repertoires in COVID-19. Profiling relied on immunoSEQ multiplex PCR, and the TCRdb table lists in-frame clones only, not all of them. The table shows 180,000 or so clones, with around 83% occurring only once. The sample was peripheral blood. These receptors all come from a woman of 80 years or more with acute or convalescent COVID-19.

V and J are TRBV5-1 and TRBJ1-2; no reliable D call. The CDR3 contains 14 residues. V was cut by 0 bases and J by 3 bases, with 9 bases left in between. Germline CDR1 reads SGHRS; CDR2 reads YFSETQ. The DNA for the CDR3 is TGCGCCAGCAGCTTGGAGACGCGGCACTATGGCTACACCTTC. Its translation is CASSLETRHYGYTF. The variable domain in full, completed from reference TRBV5-1 and TRBJ1-2, reads KAGVTQTPRYLIKTRGQQVTLSCSPISGHRSVSWYQQTPGQGLQFLFEYFSETQRNKGNFPGRFSGRQFSNSRSEMNVSTLELGDSALYLCASSLETRHYGYTFGSGTRLTVV.

V usage is TRBV7-9 and J usage is TRBJ1-1, with a tentative D call TRBD1 (6 bases). Deletions cut 8 bases from V and 3 bases from J, with 19 bases between. Germline CDR1 reads SEHNR; CDR2 reads FQNEAQ (reference sequence). This CDR3 contains 15 residues. The CDR3 loop reads CASVPLDRGYTEAFF. CDR3 nucleotide sequence: TGTGCCAGCGTCCCCCTCGATAGGGGGTACACTGAAGCTTTCTTT.

V gene TRBV7-2 combines with J gene TRBJ2-1; D is unclear. Germline-derived CDR1 and CDR2 are SGHTA and FQGNSA. The V and J ends lost 1 base and 0 bases respectively, with 7 bases between them. CDR3 length equals 15 residues. CDR3 region: CASSLDRSSYNEQFF. CDR3 DNA sequence: TGTGCCAGCAGCTTAGATCGTAGCTCCTACAATGAGCAGTTCTTC. The full variable domain, its missing parts supplied by reference TRBV7-2 and TRBJ2-1, is GAGVSQSPSNKVTEKGKDVELRCDPISGHTALYWYRQSLGQGLEFLIYFQGNSAPDKSGLPSDRFSAERTGGSVSTLTIQRTQQEDSAVYLCASSLDRSSYNEQFFGPGTRLTVL.

This clone was observed a few times. The chain links TRBV5-1 to TRBJ2-7; D not certain. Trimming shortened V by 2 bases and J by 0 bases, and 9 bases separated the two germline ends. Germline V gene sequence: CDR1 SGHRS, CDR2 YFSETQ. The CDR3 consists of 14 residues. This CDR3 is CASSLELGSYEQYF. CDR3 nucleotides: TGCGCCAGCAGCTTAGAGCTTGGCTCCTACGAGCAGTACTTC.

This clone showed up just a few times. This chain uses TRBV9 with TRBJ1-1; a weak D match, TRBD1 (6 bases). Germline CDR1 reads SGDLS; CDR2 reads YYNGEE. This CDR3 region has 12 residues. The V end lost 4 bases, the J end lost 4 bases, and 8 bases lay between the germline ends. The CDR3 DNA reads as TGTGCCAGCAGCAAACAGGGCACTGAAGCTTTCTTT. Its protein is CASSKQGTEAFF.